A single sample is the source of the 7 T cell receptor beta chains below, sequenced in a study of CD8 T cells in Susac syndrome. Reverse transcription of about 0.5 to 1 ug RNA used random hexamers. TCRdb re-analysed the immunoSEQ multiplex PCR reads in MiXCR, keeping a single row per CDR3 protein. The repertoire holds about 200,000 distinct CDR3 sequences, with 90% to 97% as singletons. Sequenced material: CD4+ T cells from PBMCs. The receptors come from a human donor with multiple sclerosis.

CDR3 nucleotide sequence: TGCGCCAGCAGCCGTAGACAGGGGGCGCAAGGTTGGGAAAAACTGTTTTTT. Its protein is CASSRRQGAQGWEKLFF. This chain uses TRBV4-3 with TRBJ1-4; 10 positions match TRBD1. This CDR3 is built from 17 residues. CDR1 is LGHNA and CDR2 is YSLEER in the germline V gene. Losses at the gene ends were 4 bases for V and 8 bases for J; bases not matched to a gene: 13.

CDR3 DNA: TGCAGTGCCGCAGGGGGCGGGGAGACCCAGTACTTC. Protein sequence: CSAAGGGETQYF. The rearrangement uses TRBV20-1 and TRBJ2-5; 8 bases match TRBD1. Looked up from germline, CDR1 is DFQATT and CDR2 is SNEGSKA (reference sequence). The CDR3 totals 12 residues. The junction had 5 bases not matched to a gene; V was cut back by 6 bases and J by 5 bases.

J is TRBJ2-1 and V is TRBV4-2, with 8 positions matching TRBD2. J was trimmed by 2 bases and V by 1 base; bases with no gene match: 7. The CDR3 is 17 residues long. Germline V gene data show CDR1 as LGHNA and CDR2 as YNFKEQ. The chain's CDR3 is CASSQGATGGTYNEQFF. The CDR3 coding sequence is TGTGCCAGCAGCCAAGGGGCTACGGGGGGGACCTACAATGAGCAGTTCTTC.

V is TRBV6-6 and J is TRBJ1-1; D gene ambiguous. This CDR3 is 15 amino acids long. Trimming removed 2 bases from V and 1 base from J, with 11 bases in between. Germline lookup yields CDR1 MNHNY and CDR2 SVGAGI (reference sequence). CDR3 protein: CASSYQNTRNTEAFF. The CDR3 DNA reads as TGTGCCAGCAGTTACCAAAATACCCGGAACACTGAAGCTTTCTTT.

The CDR3 DNA reads as TGCAGTGCTAGAGGGGGTGGGGGCACGGAGACCCAGTACTTC. This sequence encodes CSARGGGGTETQYF. The rearrangement uses TRBV20-1 and TRBJ2-5; D is possibly TRBD1 (6 bases). The CDR3 length is 14 residues. V lost 1 base and J 5 bases, leaving 14 bases between the germline ends. Germline V gene sequence: CDR1 DFQATT, CDR2 SNEGSKA (reference sequence).

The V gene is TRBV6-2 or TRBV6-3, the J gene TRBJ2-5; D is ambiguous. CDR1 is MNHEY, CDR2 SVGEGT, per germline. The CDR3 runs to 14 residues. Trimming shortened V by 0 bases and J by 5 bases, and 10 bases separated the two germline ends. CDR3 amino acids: CASSYSSSRETQYF. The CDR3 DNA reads TGTGCCAGCAGTTACTCGAGTAGTCGGGAGACCCAGTACTTC.

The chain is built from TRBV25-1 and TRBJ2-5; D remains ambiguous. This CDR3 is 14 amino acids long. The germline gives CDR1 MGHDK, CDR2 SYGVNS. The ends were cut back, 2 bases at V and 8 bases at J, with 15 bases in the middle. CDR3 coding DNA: TGTGCCAGCAGTGAACCTCTAGTAACGGGTACCCAGTACTTC. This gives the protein CASSEPLVTGTQYF. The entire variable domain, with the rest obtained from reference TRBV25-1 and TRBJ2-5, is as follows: EADIYQTPRYLVIGTGKKITLECSQTMGHDKMYWYQQDPGMELHLIHYSYGVNSTEKGDLSSESTVSRIRTEHFPLTLESARPSHTSQYLCASSEPLVTGTQYFGPGTRLLVL.